This T cell receptor beta chain was found in a study of shared clonotypes between healthy human individuals. The study, taken as a whole, reports: Sharing across four donors was highest in naive CD4 (roughly 5%) and lowest in memory CD8 (roughly 0.4%).

Germline assignment: CDR1 SGHDT and CDR2 YYEEEE. CDR3 size: 16 residues. V was pared by 4 bases and J by 0 bases, with 4 bases of the junction left unmatched. TCRdb's copy holds only in-frame clones and misses some; the assay was immunoSEQ multiplex PCR. The table records about 2.4 million clones, just over 90% of them present only once. In regard to this clone: Its cognate antigen is unknown.

The source material was naive CD4+ T cells sorted from blood. Subset denoted: CD45RA+ positively selected. The receptor was isolated from a man younger than 35 in good health. The chain recombines TRBV5-6 with TRBJ2-3, with 11 nucleotides matching TRBD1. The CDR3 here is CASSIGQGASTDTQYF. CDR3 DNA: TGTGCCAGCAGCATCGGACAGGGGGCTAGCACAGATACGCAGTATTTT.